This T cell receptor beta chain was retrieved from a study of cytomegalovirus exposure and HLA in healthy donors. General study results and limits: A previous analysis found most TCR beta V segments productive roughly 87% or roughly 30% of the time. Most TCR sequences were rare, but some public TCRs occurred in many donors. Immune exposure information comprised only CMV serostatus. TCR beta sequences reportedly predicted the HLA-A and HLA-B alleles of most subjects accurately.

Turning to this clone: What it binds is not known.

It was with 60 Vbeta and 13 Jbeta primers that the PCR ran. Assay used: immunoSEQ multiplex PCR; TCRdb lists only in-frame clones, some missing. The data hold over 110,000 clones, with 82% observed a single time. The V gene lost 5 bases and the J gene lost 3 bases, with 14 bases spanning the gap. The CDR3 runs 14 residues. The germline gives CDR1 SGHVS, CDR2 FNYEAQ. The chain recombines TRBV7-6 with TRBJ2-7; D is ambiguous. This TCR derives from a male donor in good health and CMV-seronegative. Input material: PBMCs. The CDR3 DNA reads as TGTGCCAGCAGCCGTTCATTACAGAGCTACGAGCAGTACTTC. Translated: CASSRSLQSYEQYF.